These T cell receptor beta chains were read from a single sample in a study of cytomegalovirus exposure and HLA in healthy donors. The data were produced by immunoSEQ multiplex PCR, yet TCRdb's version contains in-frame clones alone and is incomplete. The repertoire has approximately 210,000 clones, about 87% of them found once; the top ten carry 1% to 1.5%. Specimen: PBMCs. Receptors were obtained from a man aged 25-40 years in good health and CMV-seronegative. Both conserved end residues are part of each CDR3. Fields, in order: J gene, clone size, V gene, D gene, CDR3 DNA, CDR3 protein. D genes are given only for firm matches. Clone size appears in some rows only: once, few, many, or a class for an expanded clone.

J gene: TRBJ2-3; clone size: NA; V gene: TRBV5-1; D gene: TRBD2; CDR3 DNA: TGCGCCAGCAGCTTGGCCCCTATTGGTAGCGGGGGGCGAAGCACAGATACGCAGTATTTT; CDR3 protein: CASSLAPIGSGGRSTDTQYF
J gene: TRBJ1-1; clone size: NA; V gene: TRBV11-1; D gene: NA; CDR3 DNA: TGTGCCAGCAAACCCCGTTTCGTAGGGGAACCTGAAGCTTTCTTT; CDR3 protein: CASKPRFVGEPEAFF
J gene: TRBJ2-7; clone size: NA; V gene: TRBV27; D gene: NA; CDR3 DNA: TGTGCCAGCAGCCCAGGGGCGGGAGACTACGAGCAGTACTTC; CDR3 protein: CASSPGAGDYEQYF
J gene: TRBJ2-3; clone size: NA; V gene: TRBV5-1; D gene: NA; CDR3 DNA: TGCGCCAGCAGCTTGGTTCCCTTTAGCACAGATACGCAGTATTTT; CDR3 protein: CASSLVPFSTDTQYF
J gene: TRBJ1-2; clone size: once; V gene: TRBV29-1; D gene: TRBD1; CDR3 DNA: TGCTGCGCAGGGGGATACTATGGCTACACCTTC; CDR3 protein: CCAGGYYGYTF
J gene: TRBJ1-1; clone size: NA; V gene: TRBV5-6; D gene: NA; CDR3 DNA: TGTGCCAGCAGCTTGGGGGCCAAAGCTTTCTTT; CDR3 protein: CASSLGAKAFF
J gene: TRBJ2-2; clone size: NA; V gene: TRBV5-1; D gene: NA; CDR3 DNA: TGCGCCAGCAGCTTGGGCAGAAACACCGGGGAGCTGTTTTTT; CDR3 protein: CASSLGRNTGELFF
J gene: TRBJ1-5; clone size: NA; V gene: TRBV18; D gene: NA; CDR3 DNA: TGTGCCAGCTCTCGGCCAGGAGGGTCCATGCATTTT; CDR3 protein: CASSRPGGSMHF
J gene: TRBJ2-7; clone size: few; V gene: TRBV6-6; D gene: TRBD1; CDR3 DNA: TGTGCCAGCAGTTACTCGGGACAGGGGAGATACGAGCAGTACTTC; CDR3 protein: CASSYSGQGRYEQYF
J gene: TRBJ2-7; clone size: NA; V gene: TRBV7-8; D gene: TRBD1; CDR3 DNA: TGTGCCAGCAGCTTAGCTTCAAGACAGGGGGCAAACGAGCAGTACTTC; CDR3 protein: CASSLASRQGANEQYF